These 26 T cell receptor gamma chains originate from one sample sequenced in a study of Vδ1+ human thymocytes. Which antigens these TCRs recognize remains unknown. Study-wide results and limits: In the thymus, TRG and TRD repertoires looked highly polyclonal with Gaussian CDR3 lengths.

The template was reverse-transcribed extracted RNA. CDR3 amplicons came from multiplex PCR with pooled V-gene forward and constant-region reverse primers. TCRdb re-called the multiplex PCR reads through CATT. The data contain more than 25,000 gamma-chain clones, roughly 20% of them seen just once; the ten biggest clones take up 1.5% to 2%. Sequencing was performed on Vdelta1+ gamma-delta thymocytes from the thymus. Subset of the sample: FACS-sorted CD3+ TCRalphabeta- TCRVdelta1+ TCRVdelta2- thymocytes. The receptors here all came from a boy younger than two who had congenital heart surgery.

Of note for this clone: Other DNA sequences of this sample code for an identical CDR3. The chain links TRGV3 to TRGJP2. This CDR3 spans 13 amino acids. Looked up from germline, CDR1 is VTNTFY and CDR2 is YDVSTARD (reference sequence). Unmatched junction bases numbered 1, after V lost 0 bases and J lost 6 bases. The CDR3 loop is CATWDRRDWIKTF. CDR3 nucleotide sequence: TGTGCCACCTGGGACAGGCGTGATTGGATCAAGACGTTT.

There are a few counts of this clone. The same CDR3 also results from other DNA sequences found in this sample. V is TRGV9 and J is TRGJP1. Germline CDR1 is GITISATS and CDR2 is ISYDGTV (reference sequence). The CDR3 loop spans 13 amino acids. Germline trimming cut 1 base from V and 6 bases from J; bases unmatched to any gene: 2. CDR3 amino acids: CALWEVSGWFKIF. DNA for the CDR3: TGTGCCTTGTGGGAGGTTTCTGGTTGGTTCAAGATATTT.

This rearrangement joins TRGV3 to TRGJP1. The ends lost 3 bases at V and 4 bases at J; junction bases unmatched: 8. CDR1 is VTNTFY, CDR2 YDVSTARD, per germline (reference sequence). The CDR3 is 15 residues long. CDR3 residues: CATWDSPHTGWFKIF. The CDR3 DNA follows: TGTGCCACCTGGGACTCCCCCCACACTGGTTGGTTCAAGATATTT.

The chain combines TRGV9 with TRGJ1 or TRGJ2. Germline CDR1 reads GITISATS; CDR2 reads ISYDGTV (reference sequence). V was clipped by 0 bases and J by 12 bases; unmatched bases: 8. CDR3 length equals 12 residues. The CDR3 bases are TGTGCCTTGTGGGAGGTGCGTGGTGGGAAACTCTTT. Translation: CALWEVRGGKLF.

The table lists this clone with a few counts. Possible read error: a much larger clone is one base away. Different DNA sequences within this sample yield the same CDR3. V gene TRGV5 combines with J gene TRGJ1 or TRGJ2. Looked up from germline, CDR1 is VINAFY and CDR2 is YDVSNSKD. The CDR3 runs to 13 residues. V lost 1 base and J lost 4; bases outside the gene matches: 4. The CDR3: CATWDSPYYKKLF. Here the CDR3 DNA reads TGTGCCACCTGGGACAGTCCATATTATAAGAAACTCTTT.

This clone was picked up a small number of times. J is TRGJ1 or TRGJ2 and V is TRGV4. Germline V gene lookup returns CDR1 EGSTGY and CDR2 YDSYTSSV. There are 14 residues in the CDR3. Germline trimming cut 4 bases from V and 4 bases from J; bases unmatched to any gene: 10. DNA for the CDR3: TGTGCCACCTGGGACCAGATTTCGTATTATAAGAAACTCTTT. This translates into CATWDQISYYKKLF.

The rearrangement links TRGV5 to TRGJ1 or TRGJ2. This CDR3 has 14 residues. After removal of 5 bases from V and 3 bases from J, the junction contained 10 bases not matched to a gene. Germline CDR1 and CDR2: VINAFY and YDVSNSKD. The CDR3 DNA reads as TGTGCCACCTGGGCCAGACAGATTTATTATAAGAAACTCTTT. Translating it yields CATWARQIYYKKLF.

This clone was seen only a few times. The rearrangement uses TRGV3 and TRGJ1 or TRGJ2. This CDR3 region has 13 residues. V lost 3 bases to trimming and J lost 9 bases; unmatched junction nucleotides: 11. In germline, CDR1 is VTNTFY, CDR2 YDVSTARD (reference sequence). The CDR3 DNA reads as TGTGCCACCTGGGACCGGCCCTTATTTAAGAAACTCTTT. It codes for CATWDRPLFKKLF.

This clone occurred a few times. The gene calls are TRGV3 and TRGJ1 or TRGJ2. This CDR3 spans 11 amino acids. Trimming at V came to 4 bases and at J to 6 bases, leaving 3 bases not matched to a gene. Germline V gene data show CDR1 as VTNTFY and CDR2 as YDVSTARD (reference sequence). The CDR3 loop reads CATWERYKKLF. CDR3 in DNA: TGTGCCACCTGGGAGCGTTATAAGAAACTCTTT.

This rearrangement joins TRGV4 to TRGJ1 or TRGJ2. The V gene's germline CDR1 is EGSTGY and CDR2 YDSYTSSV. The V and J ends lost 4 bases and 3 bases, in that order; junction bases with no gene match: 9. The CDR3 spans 14 residues. The CDR3 DNA reads as TGTGCCACCTGGGAGGGTCGTTTTTATTATAAGAAACTCTTT. It codes for CATWEGRFYYKKLF.

This clone has only a few counts. V is TRGV4 and J is TRGJ1 or TRGJ2. V lost 0 bases and J lost 10; bases outside the gene matches: 9. CDR1 and CDR2 (germline): EGSTGY, YDSYTSSV. This CDR3 contains 13 residues. The CDR3 DNA sequence: TGTGCCACCTGGGATGGGCCCGGAATGAAGAAACTCTTT. Translated: CATWDGPGMKKLF.

This clone showed up just a few times. A much more abundant neighbour one base away suggests this may be a read error. This rearrangement joins TRGV2 to TRGJ1 or TRGJ2. Germline V CDR1 and CDR2: EGSNGY, YDSYNSKV. The CDR3 contains 13 residues. As DNA, the CDR3 is TGTGCCACCCGGGACGGGCCTTATTATAAGAAACTCTTT. This codes for CATRDGPYYKKLF.

The chain carries TRGV9 and TRGJP. CDR3 length: 15 residues. With 5 bases clipped from V and 8 bases from J, the junction kept 6 bases outside the gene matches. Germline V gene data show CDR1 as GITISATS and CDR2 as ISYDGTV (reference sequence). The DNA for the CDR3 is TGTGCCTTGTGGGGCCGCCAGTTGGGCAAAAAAATCAAGGTATTT. It specifies CALWGRQLGKKIKVF.

The rearrangement uses TRGV9 and TRGJ1 or TRGJ2. V lost 0 bases and J lost 12; bases outside the gene matches: 8. The length of the CDR3 is 12 residues. Germline CDR1 reads GITISATS; CDR2 reads ISYDGTV (reference sequence). The CDR3 reads CALWEVRRGKLF. CDR3 bases: TGTGCCTTGTGGGAGGTGCGGAGAGGGAAACTCTTT.

This clone occurred a few times. This may be a read error: a much more frequent sequence differs by one nucleotide. The gene calls are TRGV9 and TRGJ1 or TRGJ2. Germline V CDR1 and CDR2: GITISATS, ISYDGTV (reference sequence). The CDR3 sequence is 11 residues long. The CDR3 DNA is TGTGCCTTGTGGGAGGTGCGAAAGAGACTCTTT. It translates to CALWEVRKRLF.

The gene calls are TRGV5 and TRGJ1 or TRGJ2. With V trimmed by 3 bases and J by 9 bases, 5 bases remained unmatched. The CDR3 is made up of 11 amino acids. Per germline, CDR1 VINAFY and CDR2 YDVSNSKD. The CDR3 here is CATWDPGKKLF. The CDR3 bases are TGTGCCACCTGGGACCCGGGTAAGAAACTCTTT.

In regard to this clone: Different DNA sequences within this sample yield the same CDR3. The chain links TRGV4 to TRGJP2. Losses at the gene ends were 0 bases for V and 2 bases for J; bases not matched to a gene: 3. The CDR3 consists of 15 residues. Germline lookup yields CDR1 EGSTGY and CDR2 YDSYTSSV. Here the CDR3 DNA reads TGTGCCACCTGGGATGGGAGGAGTAGTGATTGGATCAAGACGTTT. Its translation is CATWDGRSSDWIKTF.

The rearrangement uses TRGV3 and TRGJ1 or TRGJ2. J lost 3 bases, V lost 0 bases, and 11 bases had no gene match. Looked up from germline, CDR1 is VTNTFY and CDR2 is YDVSTARD (reference sequence). The CDR3 length is 16 residues. The CDR3 DNA is TGTGCCACCTGGGACAGGCGTCCCCCCGCTTATTATAAGAAACTCTTT. Amino acid sequence: CATWDRRPPAYYKKLF.

The chain recombines TRGV4 with TRGJ1 or TRGJ2. The germline V gene has CDR1 EGSTGY and CDR2 YDSYTSSV. This CDR3 spans 13 amino acids. V gave up 5 bases and J gave up 3 bases; unmatched junction bases: 7. CDR3 sequence reads: CATWVPSYYKKLF. The DNA for the CDR3 is TGTGCCACCTGGGTCCCCAGTTATTATAAGAAACTCTTT.

In the case of this clone: In the same sample, other DNA sequences code for this CDR3. This chain joins TRGV4 and TRGJP1. The V and J ends lost 0 bases and 3 bases, in that order; junction bases with no gene match: 1. Germline values: CDR1 EGSTGY, CDR2 YDSYTSSV. The CDR3 extends over 14 amino acids. The CDR3 bases are TGTGCCACCTGGGATGGGCCCACTGGTTGGTTCAAGATATTT. It encodes CATWDGPTGWFKIF.

This chain links TRGV3 with TRGJ1 or TRGJ2. Per germline, CDR1 VTNTFY and CDR2 YDVSTARD (reference sequence). Germline trimming cut 0 bases from V and 11 bases from J; bases unmatched to any gene: 10. The CDR3 extends over 13 amino acids. DNA of the CDR3: TGTGCCACCTGGGACAGGGGCGTTTTCGAGAAACTCTTT. Translating gives CATWDRGVFEKLF.

Remarks on this clone: Its ends do not fully match the called genes, so a read error is possible. Distinct nucleotide sequences in the sample also encode this CDR3. The chain employs TRGV4 and TRGJP1. The CDR3 is 14 amino acids. From germline, CDR1 is EGSTGY and CDR2 YDSYTSSV. The CDR3 loop reads CATWDLGTGWFKIF. DNA for the CDR3: TGTGCCACCTGGGATCTGGGTACTGGCTGGTTCAAGATATTT.

The chain combines TRGV3 with TRGJ1 or TRGJ2. After removal of 3 bases from V and 6 bases from J, the junction contained 14 bases not matched to a gene. CDR3 length: 15 amino acids. Germline V gene data show CDR1 as VTNTFY and CDR2 as YDVSTARD (reference sequence). The CDR3 spells CATWDYPRAGYKKLF. The CDR3, as DNA: TGTGCCACCTGGGACTATCCGCGGGCCGGTTATAAGAAACTCTTT.

Comment on this clone: A read error may explain this, as a much larger clone is one base away. Other nucleotide sequences in the sample specify the same CDR3. The rearrangement uses TRGV9 and TRGJ1 or TRGJ2. CDR3 size: 13 residues. Looked up from germline, CDR1 is GITISATS and CDR2 is ISYDGTV (reference sequence). V gave up 0 bases and J gave up 5 bases; unmatched junction bases: 4. This CDR3 is CALWEVPDYKKLF. In DNA, the CDR3 is TGTGCCTTGTGGGAGGTGCCTGATTATAAGAAACTCTTT.

This clone turned up a few times. The chain recombines TRGV3 with TRGJ1 or TRGJ2. The V gene's germline CDR1 is VTNTFY and CDR2 YDVSTARD (reference sequence). J lost 9 bases, V lost 6 bases, and 8 bases had no gene match. The CDR3 contains 11 residues. The CDR3 sequence: CATWRVGKKLF. The CDR3 DNA sequence: TGTGCCACCTGGAGGGTTGGTAAGAAACTCTTT.

The table lists this clone with a few counts. The V gene is TRGV8, the J gene TRGJ1 or TRGJ2. Germline CDR1 is VENAVY and CDR2 is YDSYNSRV. The CDR3 has 13 amino acids. J gave up 3 bases and V 3 bases, and 5 bases lay outside the gene matches. The CDR3 nucleotides read TGTGCCACCTGGGATCTCGTTTATTATAAGAAACTCTTT. Translation gives CATWDLVYYKKLF.